This T cell receptor beta chain appears in the sequencing data of a study of T cells after yellow fever vaccination. Looking at the study overall: Fractions containing few cells were prepared with SMART-Seq v4 Ultra Low Input. The study's findings and limits: Booster sampling recovered most clones from primary vaccination (under 97% CD4, roughly 86% CD8).

Concerning this clonotype: Antigen specificity is unknown.

5'RACE template switching produced TCR cDNA carrying a universal primer site and UMIs. TCRdb redid the calling of the 5' RACE reads with MiXCR, one entry per CDR3 protein. The sample carries about 260,000 distinct CDR3 sequences, roughly 5.6% recorded once. This CDR3 spans 14 amino acids. This clonotype was sampled from a man aged 18 to 30 who received the YFV17D yellow fever vaccine. Sequenced material: CD4+ T cells sorted from PBMCs, taken on the day of the yellow fever booster vaccination. J is TRBJ2-3 and V is TRBV21-1; no DNA check was done on the table's D call, TRBD1. TRBV21-1 is a pseudogene. Written as DNA, the CDR3 is TGTGCCAGCAGCGGGACAGGTAGCACAGATACGCAGTATTTT. This translates into CASSGTGSTDTQYF.